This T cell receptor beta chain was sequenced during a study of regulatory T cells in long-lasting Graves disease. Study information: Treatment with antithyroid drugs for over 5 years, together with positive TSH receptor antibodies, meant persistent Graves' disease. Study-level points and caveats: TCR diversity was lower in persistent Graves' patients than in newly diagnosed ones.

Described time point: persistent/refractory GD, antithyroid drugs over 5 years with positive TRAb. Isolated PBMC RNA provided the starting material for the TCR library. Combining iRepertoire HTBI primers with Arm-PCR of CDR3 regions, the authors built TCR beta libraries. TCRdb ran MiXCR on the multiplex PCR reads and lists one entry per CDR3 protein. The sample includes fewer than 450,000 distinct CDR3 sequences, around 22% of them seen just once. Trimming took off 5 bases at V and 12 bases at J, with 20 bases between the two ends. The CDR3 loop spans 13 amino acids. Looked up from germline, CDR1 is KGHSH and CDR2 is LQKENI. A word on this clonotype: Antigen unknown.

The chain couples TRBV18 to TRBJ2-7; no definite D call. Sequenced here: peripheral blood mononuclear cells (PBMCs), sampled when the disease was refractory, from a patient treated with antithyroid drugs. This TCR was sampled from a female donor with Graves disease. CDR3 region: CASSLVRSSDAYF. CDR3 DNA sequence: TGTGCCAGCTCATTAGTTCGTTCGAGCGACGCGTACTTC.